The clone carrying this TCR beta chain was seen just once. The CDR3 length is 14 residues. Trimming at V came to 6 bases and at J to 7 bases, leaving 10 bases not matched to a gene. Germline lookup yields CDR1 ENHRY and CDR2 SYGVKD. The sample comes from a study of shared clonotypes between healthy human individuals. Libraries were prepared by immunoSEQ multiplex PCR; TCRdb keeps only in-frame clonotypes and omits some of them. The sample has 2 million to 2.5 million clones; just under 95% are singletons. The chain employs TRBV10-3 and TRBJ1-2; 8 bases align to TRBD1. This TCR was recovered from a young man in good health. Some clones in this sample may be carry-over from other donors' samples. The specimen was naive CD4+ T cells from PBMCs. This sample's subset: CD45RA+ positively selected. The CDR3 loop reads CAIRGATGERGYTF. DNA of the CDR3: TGTGCCATCAGGGGTGCGACAGGGGAACGTGGCTACACCTTC.